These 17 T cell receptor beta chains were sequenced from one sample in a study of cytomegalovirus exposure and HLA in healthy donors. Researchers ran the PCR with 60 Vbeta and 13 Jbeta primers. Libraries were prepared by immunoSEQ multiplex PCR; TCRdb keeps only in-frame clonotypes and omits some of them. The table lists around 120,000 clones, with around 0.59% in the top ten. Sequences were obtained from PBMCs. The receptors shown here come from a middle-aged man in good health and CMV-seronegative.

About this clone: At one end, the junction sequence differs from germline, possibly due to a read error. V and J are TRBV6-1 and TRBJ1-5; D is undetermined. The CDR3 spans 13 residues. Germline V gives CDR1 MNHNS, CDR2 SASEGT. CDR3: CAGRLSGIQPQHF. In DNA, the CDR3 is TGTGCCGGCAGGTTGTCGGGGATCCAGCCCCAGCATTTT.

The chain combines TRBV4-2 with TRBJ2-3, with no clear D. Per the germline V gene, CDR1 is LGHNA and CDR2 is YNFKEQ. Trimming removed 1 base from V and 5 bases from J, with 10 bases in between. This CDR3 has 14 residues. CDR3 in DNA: TGTGCCAGCAGCCAAGTATCCCGGAGAGATACGCAGTATTTT. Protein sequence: CASSQVSRRDTQYF.

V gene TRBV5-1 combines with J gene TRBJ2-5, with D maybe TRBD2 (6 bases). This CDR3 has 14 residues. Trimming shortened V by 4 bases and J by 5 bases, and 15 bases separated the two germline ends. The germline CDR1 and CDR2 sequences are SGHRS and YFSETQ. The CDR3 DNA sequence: TGCGCCAGCAGCGACCCTTCGGAGGGGGAGACCCAGTACTTC. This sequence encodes CASSDPSEGETQYF. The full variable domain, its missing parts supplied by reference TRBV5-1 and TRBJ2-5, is KAGVTQTPRYLIKTRGQQVTLSCSPISGHRSVSWYQQTPGQGLQFLFEYFSETQRNKGNFPGRFSGRQFSNSRSEMNVSTLELGDSALYLCASSDPSEGETQYFGPGTRLLVL.

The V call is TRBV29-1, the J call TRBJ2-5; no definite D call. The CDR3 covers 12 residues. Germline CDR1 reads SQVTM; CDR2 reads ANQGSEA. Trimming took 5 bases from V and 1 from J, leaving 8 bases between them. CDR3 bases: TGCAGCGTTAAGCAAACCCAAGAGACCCAGTACTTC. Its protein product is CSVKQTQETQYF.

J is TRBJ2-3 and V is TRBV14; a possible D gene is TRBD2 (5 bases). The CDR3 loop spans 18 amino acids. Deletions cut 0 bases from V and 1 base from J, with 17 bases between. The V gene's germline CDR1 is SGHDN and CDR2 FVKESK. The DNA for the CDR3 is TGTGCCAGCAGCCAAGACCGCGCACTAGTTGTTGGCACAGATACGCAGTATTTT. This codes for CASSQDRALVVGTDTQYF.

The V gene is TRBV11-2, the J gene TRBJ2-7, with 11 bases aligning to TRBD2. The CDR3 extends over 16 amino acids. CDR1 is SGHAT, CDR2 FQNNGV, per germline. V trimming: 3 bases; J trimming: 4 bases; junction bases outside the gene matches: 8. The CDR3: CASSFTIAGGRYEQYF. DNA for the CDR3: TGTGCCAGCAGCTTCACGATAGCGGGAGGGAGGTACGAGCAGTACTTC. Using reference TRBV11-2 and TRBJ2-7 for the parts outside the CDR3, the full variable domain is EAGVAQSPRYKIIEKRQSVAFWCNPISGHATLYWYQQILGQGPKLLIQFQNNGVVDDSQLPKDRFSAERLKGVDSTLKIQPAKLEDSAVYLCASSFTIAGGRYEQYFGPGTRLTVT.

The CDR3 here is CASSPSTTNTEAFF. As DNA, the CDR3 is TGTGCCAGCTCACCATCGACAACGAACACTGAAGCTTTCTTT. The chain combines TRBV18 with TRBJ1-1, with D uncertain. The CDR3 has 14 residues. Germline CDR1 reads KGHSH; CDR2 reads LQKENI. V lost 2 bases and J 1 base, leaving 8 bases between the germline ends.

CDR3 in amino acids: CASSLNLAGPTDTQYF. DNA of the CDR3: TGTGCCAGCAGCTTAAACCTAGCGGGGCCTACAGATACGCAGTATTTT. The rearrangement uses TRBV7-9 and TRBJ2-3, with 9 bases fitting TRBD2. The CDR3 length is 16 residues. The J segment lost 3 bases and the V segment lost 2 bases, leaving 6 bases of the junction unmatched. The V gene's germline CDR1 is SEHNR and CDR2 FQNEAQ (reference sequence).

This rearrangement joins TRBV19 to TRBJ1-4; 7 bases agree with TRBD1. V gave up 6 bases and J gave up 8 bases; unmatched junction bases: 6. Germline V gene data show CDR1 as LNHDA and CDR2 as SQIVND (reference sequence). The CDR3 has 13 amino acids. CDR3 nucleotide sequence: TGTGCCAGTAGGGGACAGAGAGGGGAAAAACTGTTTTTT. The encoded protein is CASRGQRGEKLFF.

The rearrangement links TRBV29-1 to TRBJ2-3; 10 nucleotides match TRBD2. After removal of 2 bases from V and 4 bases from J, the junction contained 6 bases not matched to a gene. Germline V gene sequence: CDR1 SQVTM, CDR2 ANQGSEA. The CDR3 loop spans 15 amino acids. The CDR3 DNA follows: TGCAGCGTTGAATCAGCGGGGGGGGGTTCAGATACGCAGTATTTT. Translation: CSVESAGGGSDTQYF.

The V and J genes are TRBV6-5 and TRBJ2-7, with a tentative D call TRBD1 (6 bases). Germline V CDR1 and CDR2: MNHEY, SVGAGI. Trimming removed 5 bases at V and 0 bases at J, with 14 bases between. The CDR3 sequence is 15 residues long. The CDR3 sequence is CASSTRDKSSYEQYF. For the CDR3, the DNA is TGTGCCAGCAGTACCCGGGACAAGTCCTCCTACGAGCAGTACTTC.

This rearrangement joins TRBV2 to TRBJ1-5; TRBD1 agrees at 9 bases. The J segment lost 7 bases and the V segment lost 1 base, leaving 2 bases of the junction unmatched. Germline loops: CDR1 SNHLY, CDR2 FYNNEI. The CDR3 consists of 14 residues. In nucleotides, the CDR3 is TGTGCCAGCAGTGAAGGTACAGGGGGCCAGCCCCAGCATTTT. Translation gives CASSEGTGGQPQHF.

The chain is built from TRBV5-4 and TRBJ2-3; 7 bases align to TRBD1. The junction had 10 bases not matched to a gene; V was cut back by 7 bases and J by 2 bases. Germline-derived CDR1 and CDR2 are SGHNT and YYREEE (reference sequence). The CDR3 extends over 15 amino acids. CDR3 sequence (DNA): TGTGCCAGCGGTAAAAGACAGGGTGACACAGATACGCAGTATTTT. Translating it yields CASGKRQGDTDTQYF.

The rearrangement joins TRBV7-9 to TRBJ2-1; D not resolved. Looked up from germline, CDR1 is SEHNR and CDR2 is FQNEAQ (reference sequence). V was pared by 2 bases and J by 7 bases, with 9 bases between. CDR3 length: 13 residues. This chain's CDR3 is CASSLTSENEQFF. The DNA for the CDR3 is TGTGCCAGCAGCTTAACCAGCGAGAATGAGCAGTTCTTC.

For the CDR3, the DNA is TGTGCCAGTAGTATTGTGGCGGGGGGTACTGAAGCTTTCTTT. Protein product: CASSIVAGGTEAFF. The chain is built from TRBV19 and TRBJ1-1, with D maybe TRBD1 (5 bases). Germline V gene sequence: CDR1 LNHDA, CDR2 SQIVND (reference sequence). This CDR3 has 14 amino acids. Trimming pared 3 bases from V and 5 bases from J, leaving 13 bases between.

CDR3 nucleotides: TGTGCCAGTAGTATCTTGGGACAGGGGATGAACACTGAAGCTTTCTTT. It codes for CASSILGQGMNTEAFF. This chain uses TRBV19 with TRBJ1-1, with 10 bases fitting TRBD1. Germline loops: CDR1 LNHDA, CDR2 SQIVND (reference sequence). V lost 3 bases and J lost 0; bases outside the gene matches: 4. The CDR3 loop spans 16 amino acids.

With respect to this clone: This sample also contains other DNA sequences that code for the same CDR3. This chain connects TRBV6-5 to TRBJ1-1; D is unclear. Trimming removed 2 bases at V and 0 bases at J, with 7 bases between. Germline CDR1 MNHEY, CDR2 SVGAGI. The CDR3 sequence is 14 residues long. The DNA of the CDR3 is TGTGCCAGCAGTTACCGAACTGTGAACACTGAAGCTTTCTTT. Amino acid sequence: CASSYRTVNTEAFF.